A selection of T cell receptor beta chains follows, all from one sample in a study of T cells in Graves' hyperthyroidism and ophthalmopathy. TCRdb fed the multiplex PCR reads into MiXCR, producing one record per CDR3 protein. There are some 370,000 distinct CDR3 sequences in the sample; more than 13% occur only once, and 25% to 30% lies in the top ten. The sequencing sample was made of blood. The receptors were gathered from a man aged 50-59 years with Graves' ophthalmopathy. Each CDR3 is given with its conserved first and last residue. The order of the fields is D gene, J gene, V gene, clone size, CDR3 protein, CDR3 DNA. The D gene is left open where the match is weak. For some rows the clone size is stated as once, few or many, or as a class when expanded; others skip it.

-	TRBJ2-5	TRBV5-1	-	CASSYGTLQETQYF	TGCGCCAGCAGCTACGGGACTCTCCAAGAGACCCAGTACTTC
TRBD1	TRBJ2-3	TRBV29-1	many	CSVEPRTGEGTDTQYF	TGCAGCGTTGAACCTCGGACAGGGGAGGGCACAGATACGCAGTATTTT
-	TRBJ1-4	TRBV20-1	many	CSARGGYATNEKLFF	TGCAGTGCTAGGGGGGGATATGCAACTAATGAAAAACTGTTTTTT
-	TRBJ2-1	TRBV18	few	CASSRGYYNEQFF	TGTGCCAGCTCACGAGGGTACTACAATGAGCAGTTCTTC
-	TRBJ2-5	TRBV7-7	many	CASSLGGVRYQETQYF	TGTGCTAGCAGCTTAGGAGGTGTCAGGTACCAAGAGACCCAGTACTTC
-	TRBJ2-5	TRBV18	-	CASSPNSGAQETQYF	TGTGCCAGCTCACCAAACTCAGGGGCACAAGAGACCCAGTACTTC
-	TRBJ2-5	TRBV10-3	few	CATNRGLWETQYF	TGTGCCACAAACCGGGGTCTCTGGGAGACCCAGTACTTC
TRBD2	TRBJ2-1	TRBV15	-	CATDFSGRQNEQFF	TGTGCCACTGATTTTAGCGGGAGGCAGAATGAGCAGTTCTTC
TRBD2	TRBJ2-5	TRBV20-1	-	CSASTPSGKQETQYF	TGCAGTGCTAGTACGCCTAGCGGGAAACAAGAGACCCAGTACTTC
TRBD1	TRBJ2-7	TRBV12-3/TRBV12-4	-	CASSTGQGVSEQYF	TGTGCCAGCAGTACGGGACAGGGGGTATCGGAGCAGTACTTC
-	TRBJ1-6	TRBV5-5	many	CASSSIFGSPLHF	TGTGCCAGCAGCAGTATATTCGGGTCACCCCTCCACTTT
-	TRBJ2-5	TRBV27	many	CASSNRGGQETQYF	TGTGCCAGCAGCAATCGAGGGGGCCAAGAGACCCAGTACTTC
-	TRBJ2-3	TRBV5-1	many	CASTEGFDTQYF	TGCGCCAGCACAGAAGGATTTGATACGCAGTATTTT
TRBD1	TRBJ2-7	TRBV5-1	few	CASRAGTGGSEQYF	TGCGCCAGCAGGGCCGGGACAGGGGGCTCCGAGCAGTACTTC
-	TRBJ1-1	TRBV30	many	CAWSSPDALNTEAFF	TGTGCCTGGAGTTCTCCGGACGCACTGAACACTGAAGCTTTCTTT
-	TRBJ2-7	TRBV5-6	many	CASSLGAASDEQYF	TGTGCCAGCAGCTTGGGGGCAGCCTCCGACGAGCAGTACTTC
-	TRBJ2-1	TRBV29-1	many	CSVEWDLNEQFF	TGCAGCGTTGAATGGGACCTGAATGAGCAGTTCTTC
TRBD2	TRBJ2-7	TRBV6-1	few	CASTQAGGRNEQYF	TGTGCCAGCACCCAAGCGGGAGGGCGGAACGAGCAGTACTTC
-	TRBJ2-2	TRBV27	few	CASRTVNTGELFF	TGTGCCAGCAGGACAGTGAACACCGGGGAGCTGTTTTTT
-	TRBJ2-1	TRBV10-3	few	CAITSGHIRSQFF	TGTGCCATCACCTCGGGACACATCAGGTCGCAGTTCTTC
-	TRBJ1-4	TRBV2	many	CASSEGLGREKLFF	TGTGCCAGCAGTGAAGGGCTGGGACGCGAAAAACTGTTTTTT
-	TRBJ2-5	TRBV29-1	-	CSVEAIAGRETQYF	TGCAGCGTTGAAGCTATTGCAGGGCGCGAGACCCAGTACTTC
-	TRBJ1-2	TRBV30	many	CAWVLGGEGDGYTF	TGTGCCTGGGTACTTGGAGGGGAGGGTGATGGCTACACCTTC
-	TRBJ2-7	TRBV2	few	CASMEGQYEQYF	TGTGCCAGCATGGAGGGACAGTACGAGCAGTACTTC
-	TRBJ2-1	TRBV6-2/TRBV6-3	few	CASSDRYNEQFF	TGTGCCAGCAGTGACCGTTACAATGAGCAGTTCTTC
-	TRBJ2-2	TRBV24-1	few	CATKGDTGELFF	TGTGCCACCAAGGGGGACACCGGGGAGCTGTTTTTT
-	TRBJ2-3	TRBV3-1	many	CASSQVDTDTQYF	TGTGCCAGCAGCCAAGTGGACACAGATACGCAGTATTTT
-	TRBJ2-7	TRBV20-1	many	CSARDRIGVYEQYF	TGCAGTGCTAGAGATCGAATCGGGGTCTACGAGCAGTACTTC
TRBD2	TRBJ2-3	TRBV2	-	CASRVGLAGGTDTQYF	TGTGCCAGCAGGGTAGGACTAGCGGGAGGTACAGATACGCAGTATTTT
-	TRBJ2-4	TRBV19	few	CASSTREAKNIQYF	TGTGCCAGTAGTACCCGGGAGGCCAAAAACATTCAGTACTTC
-	TRBJ1-3	TRBV20-1	few	CSASSLSGISGNTIYF	TGCAGTGCTAGTTCCCTATCAGGGATCTCTGGAAACACCATATATTTT
TRBD2	TRBJ2-1	TRBV20-1	few	CSVGTSGVRGEQFF	TGCAGCGTCGGAACTAGCGGGGTTAGGGGTGAGCAGTTCTTC
TRBD1	TRBJ2-7	TRBV18	-	CASSPRTGGNEQYF	TGTGCCAGCTCACCTAGGACAGGGGGCAACGAGCAGTACTTC
-	TRBJ2-2	TRBV6-1	-	CATLALGEAGELFF	TGTGCCACCCTTGCGCTAGGGGAGGCCGGGGAGCTGTTTTTT
TRBD2	TRBJ2-5	TRBV12-3/TRBV12-4	many	CASSYLAGVGETQYF	TGTGCCAGCAGTTACCTAGCGGGAGTCGGAGAGACCCAGTACTTC
TRBD2	TRBJ2-3	TRBV12-5	few	CASGLPGTSGRHTQYF	TGTGCTAGTGGTCTACCAGGGACTAGCGGGAGACATACGCAGTATTTT
-	TRBJ2-3	TRBV12-3/TRBV12-4	-	CASSRDATDTQYF	TGTGCCAGCAGCCGGGATGCCACAGATACGCAGTATTTT
-	TRBJ2-5	TRBV20-1	-	CSARYRNQETRYF	TGCAGTGCTAGATACCGGAACCAAGAGACCCGGTACTTC
TRBD2	TRBJ2-7	TRBV27	many	CASSIRGTSLGEQYF	TGTGCCAGCAGTATACGTGGGACTAGTCTGGGCGAGCAGTACTTC
TRBD2	TRBJ2-5	TRBV5-5	-	CASSLGGLAGQETQYF	TGTGCCAGCAGCTTGGGGGGACTAGCGGGACAAGAGACCCAGTACTTC